This T cell receptor beta chain was sequenced for a study of human T cells and chemical hapten exposure. Study-wide background: In the roughly 25-week study, patients were dosed weekly with diphenylcyclopropenone on the scalp throughout.

TCRdb redid the calling of the RACE reads with MiXCR, one entry per CDR3 protein. The data show 150,000 to 200,000 distinct CDR3 sequences, roughly 15% seen once. Time point described: patch test 1, 2 weeks after DPC sensitization. This sample's treatment: therapeutic diphenylcyclopropenone sensitization with weekly scalp DPC. The CDR3 covers 16 residues. V lost 4 bases and J lost 4; bases outside the gene matches: 13. CDR1 and CDR2 (germline): MDHEN, SYDVKM. The TCR was taken from a woman younger than 45 with alopecia areata. Some clones in this sample may be carry-over from other donors' samples. This rearrangement joins TRBV28 to TRBJ2-7, with TRBD1 identical over 7 bases. The sample consisted of whole blood, taken in connection with sensitization to the hapten diphenylcyclopropenone (DPC). Written as DNA, the CDR3 is TGTGCCAGCAGTTCAACGTCGACAGGGAATCGGTACGAGCAGTACTTC. This gives the protein CASSSTSTGNRYEQYF. The variable domain in full, completed from reference TRBV28 and TRBJ2-7, reads DVKVTQSSRYLVKRTGEKVFLECVQDMDHENMFWYRQDPGLGLRLIYFSYDVKMKEKGDIPEGYSVSREKKERFSLILESASTNQTSMYLCASSSTSTGNRYEQYFGPGTRLTVT.